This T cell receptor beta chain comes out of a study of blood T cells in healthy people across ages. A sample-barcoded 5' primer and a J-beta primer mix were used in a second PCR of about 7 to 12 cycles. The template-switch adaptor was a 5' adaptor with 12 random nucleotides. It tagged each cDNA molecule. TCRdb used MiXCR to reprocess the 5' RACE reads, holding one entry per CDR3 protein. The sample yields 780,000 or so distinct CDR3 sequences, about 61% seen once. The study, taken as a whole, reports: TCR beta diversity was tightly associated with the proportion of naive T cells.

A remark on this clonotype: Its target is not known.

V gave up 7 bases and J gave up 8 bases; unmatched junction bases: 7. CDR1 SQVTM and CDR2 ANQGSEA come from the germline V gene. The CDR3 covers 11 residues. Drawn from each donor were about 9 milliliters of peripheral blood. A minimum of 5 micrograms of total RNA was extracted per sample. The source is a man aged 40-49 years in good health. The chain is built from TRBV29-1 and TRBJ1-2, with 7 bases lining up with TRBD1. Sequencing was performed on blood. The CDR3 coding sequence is TGCAGCGATAACAGGGGCCTGGGCTACACCTTC. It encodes CSDNRGLGYTF.